A selection of T cell receptor beta chains follows, all from one sample in a study of blood T cell dynamics during melanoma immunotherapy. Profiling relied on immunoSEQ multiplex PCR, and the TCRdb table lists in-frame clones only, not all of them. Of 8,000 to 11,000 clones in the sample, 85% to 90% were seen once. The sequences come from blood, collected from a patient treated with checkpoint blockade. The receptors were gathered from a human donor with melanoma. The CDR3 runs from the conserved cysteine through the conserved F or W. Fields, in order: clone size, V gene, D gene, J gene, CDR3 protein, CDR3 DNA. A D gene is named only where the DNA matches it firmly. Not all rows give a size; the values are once, few, many and, for expanded clones, a class.

size: once; V: TRBV9; D: TRBD2; J: TRBJ2-3; CDR3: CASSAAQRGGGDTQYF; DNA: TGTGCCAGCAGCGCAGCCCAGCGGGGGGGCGGGGATACGCAGTATTTT
size: .; V: TRBV4-3; D: TRBD2; J: TRBJ2-1; CDR3: CASSQDGDGGADNEQFF; DNA: TGCGCCAGCAGCCAAGATGGGGACGGGGGGGCAGACAATGAGCAGTTCTTC
size: .; V: TRBV4-3; D: .; J: TRBJ1-1; CDR3: CASSQDPREAFF; DNA: TGCGCCAGCAGCCAAGACCCCCGGGAGGCTTTCTTT
size: .; V: TRBV11-1; D: .; J: TRBJ1-2; CDR3: CASSFNREGYTF; DNA: TGTGCCAGCAGCTTTAACAGGGAAGGCTACACCTTC
size: .; V: TRBV7-9; D: .; J: TRBJ2-1; CDR3: CAGDRPQTIQSSYNEQFF; DNA: TGTGCCGGAGACAGACCGCAGACTATACAGAGCTCCTACAATGAGCAGTTCTTC
size: .; V: TRBV5-1; D: TRBD2; J: TRBJ2-3; CDR3: CASSSISGSFPDTQYF; DNA: TGCGCCAGCAGCTCGATTAGCGGGAGTTTCCCAGATACGCAGTATTTT
size: .; V: TRBV9; D: .; J: TRBJ2-7; CDR3: CASRADLFSYEQYF; DNA: TGTGCCAGCCGGGCGGACTTATTCTCCTACGAGCAGTACTTC
size: .; V: TRBV6-5; D: .; J: TRBJ2-5; CDR3: CASSYRGNRPQETQYF; DNA: TGTGCCAGCAGTTATAGGGGGAACAGGCCCCAAGAGACCCAGTACTTC
size: .; V: TRBV30; D: TRBD1; J: TRBJ1-1; CDR3: CAWRTGGWNTEAFF; DNA: TGTGCCTGGAGGACAGGGGGCTGGAACACTGAAGCTTTCTTT
size: .; V: TRBV10-3; D: .; J: TRBJ2-5; CDR3: CATKDPLTQYF; DNA: TGTGCCACCAAGGACCCCTTGACCCAGTACTTC
size: .; V: TRBV28; D: .; J: TRBJ1-2; CDR3: CASSSRGSHLRGYTF; DNA: TGTGCCAGCAGTTCTCGGGGAAGCCACCTTCGGGGCTACACCTTC
size: .; V: TRBV7-6; D: TRBD1; J: TRBJ1-3; CDR3: CASSPAGGQGAYTIYF; DNA: TGTGCCAGCAGCCCAGCGGGCGGACAGGGGGCATACACCATATATTTT
size: once; V: TRBV27; D: .; J: TRBJ1-6; CDR3: CATQFRDSGSPLHF; DNA: TGTGCCACTCAGTTTCGGGATTCTGGTTCACCCCTCCACTTT
size: .; V: TRBV6-6; D: .; J: TRBJ1-3; CDR3: CASTHTGAGSGNTIYF; DNA: TGTGCCAGCACTCACACCGGGGCAGGCTCTGGAAACACCATATATTTT
size: .; V: TRBV6-6; D: TRBD1; J: TRBJ2-7; CDR3: CASKDRNYEQYF; DNA: TGTGCCAGCAAGGACAGGAATTACGAGCAGTACTTC
size: .; V: TRBV19; D: TRBD2; J: TRBJ2-7; CDR3: CASSIRTSGSYEQYF; DNA: TGTGCCAGTAGTATCAGGACTAGCGGTTCCTACGAGCAGTACTTC
size: .; V: TRBV11-3; D: .; J: TRBJ2-7; CDR3: CASSLETYEQYF; DNA: TGTGCCAGCAGCTTAGAAACCTACGAGCAGTACTTC
size: .; V: TRBV6-1; D: .; J: TRBJ1-5; CDR3: CASLGGSTSNQPQHF; DNA: TGTGCCAGTCTAGGCGGGTCAACTAGCAATCAGCCCCAGCATTTT
size: .; V: TRBV5-1; D: TRBD2; J: TRBJ2-7; CDR3: CASSELAGRVQGEQYF; DNA: TGCGCCAGCAGCGAACTAGCGGGACGTGTTCAGGGGGAGCAGTACTTC
size: .; V: TRBV5-1; D: TRBD1; J: TRBJ2-7; CDR3: CASSFDRGKIEQYF; DNA: TGCGCCAGCAGCTTTGACAGGGGGAAGATCGAGCAGTACTTC
size: .; V: TRBV27; D: .; J: TRBJ2-6; CDR3: CASSRRSGANVLTF; DNA: TGTGCCAGCAGCAGGCGCTCTGGGGCCAACGTCCTGACTTTC
size: .; V: TRBV2; D: .; J: TRBJ1-2; CDR3: CASSEVGYTF; DNA: TGTGCCAGCAGTGAAGTTGGCTACACCTTC
size: .; V: TRBV11-2; D: .; J: TRBJ1-1; CDR3: CASREGVRRRNTEAFF; DNA: TGTGCCAGCAGGGAGGGGGTGCGCCGGAGGAACACTGAAGCTTTCTTT